Given below is one TCR beta chain in context. The antigen is undetermined. The data are from a study of cytomegalovirus exposure and HLA in healthy donors. Study findings and constraints: A later analysis linked a missense variant in DCLRE1C to the trimming of TCR beta V and J genes. Researchers reported in a later analysis that common viral pathogens appeared linked to several top clusters.

The CDR3 contains 16 residues. V was pared by 7 bases and J by 6 bases, with 14 bases of the junction left unmatched. The germline V gene encodes CDR1 SGHTA and CDR2 FQGNSA. The PCR contained 60 Vbeta and 13 Jbeta primers. Assay: immunoSEQ multiplex PCR; the TCRdb copy retains only in-frame clones and omits some. The data hold under 200,000 clones, with about 75% observed a single time. The chain links TRBV7-2 to TRBJ2-1; TRBD2 aligns across 8 bases. The sequenced sample consisted of PBMCs. This TCR derives from a male donor in good health and CMV-seropositive. Written as DNA, the CDR3 is TGTGCCAGCATCCCCCTCCGGGGGGGGCGGTTCAATGAGCAGTTCTTC. It is translated as CASIPLRGGRFNEQFF.